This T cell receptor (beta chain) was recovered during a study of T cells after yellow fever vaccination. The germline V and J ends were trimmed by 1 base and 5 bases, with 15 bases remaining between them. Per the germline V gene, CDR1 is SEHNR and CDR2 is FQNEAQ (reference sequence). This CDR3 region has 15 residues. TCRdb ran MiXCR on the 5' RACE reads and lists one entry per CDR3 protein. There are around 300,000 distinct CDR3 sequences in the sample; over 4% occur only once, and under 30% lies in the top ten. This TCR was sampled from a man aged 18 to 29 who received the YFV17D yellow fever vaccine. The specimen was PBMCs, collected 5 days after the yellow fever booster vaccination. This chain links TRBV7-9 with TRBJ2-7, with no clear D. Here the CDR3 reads CASSLGPPNSHEQYV. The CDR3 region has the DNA TGTGCCAGCAGCTTAGGGCCCCCGAATTCCCACGAGCAGTACGTC.